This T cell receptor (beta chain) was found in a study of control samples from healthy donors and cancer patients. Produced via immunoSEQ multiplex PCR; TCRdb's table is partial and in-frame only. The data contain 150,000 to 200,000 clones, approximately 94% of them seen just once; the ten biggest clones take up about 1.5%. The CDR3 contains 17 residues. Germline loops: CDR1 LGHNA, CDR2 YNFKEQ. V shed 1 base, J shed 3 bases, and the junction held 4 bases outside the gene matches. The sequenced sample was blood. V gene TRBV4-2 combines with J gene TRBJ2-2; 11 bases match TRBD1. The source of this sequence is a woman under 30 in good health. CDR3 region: CASSQGTGGRDTGELFF. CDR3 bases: TGTGCCAGCAGCCAAGGGACAGGGGGCAGGGACACCGGGGAGCTGTTTTTT.